A single T cell receptor (beta chain) is shown here with its context. The data were taken from a study of CD8 T cells in Susac syndrome. Random hexamers primed reverse transcription of about 0.45 to 1 ug RNA. Via MiXCR, TCRdb re-called the immunoSEQ multiplex PCR reads, giving one row per CDR3 protein. Of about 210,000 distinct CDR3 sequences in the sample, approximately 95% are singletons; the top ten hold around 0.076%. CDR3 size: 13 residues. Deletions cut 0 bases from V and 4 bases from J, with 9 bases between. CDR1 DFQATT and CDR2 SNEGSKA come from the germline V gene (reference sequence). Sequenced input: CD4+ T cells from PBMCs. The receptor comes from a human donor with multiple sclerosis. This chain uses TRBV20-1 with TRBJ2-5, with D possibly matching TRBD2 (5 bases). The CDR3 sequence is CSARERGPETQYF. The DNA for the CDR3 is TGCAGTGCTAGAGAGCGAGGGCCAGAGACCCAGTACTTC.